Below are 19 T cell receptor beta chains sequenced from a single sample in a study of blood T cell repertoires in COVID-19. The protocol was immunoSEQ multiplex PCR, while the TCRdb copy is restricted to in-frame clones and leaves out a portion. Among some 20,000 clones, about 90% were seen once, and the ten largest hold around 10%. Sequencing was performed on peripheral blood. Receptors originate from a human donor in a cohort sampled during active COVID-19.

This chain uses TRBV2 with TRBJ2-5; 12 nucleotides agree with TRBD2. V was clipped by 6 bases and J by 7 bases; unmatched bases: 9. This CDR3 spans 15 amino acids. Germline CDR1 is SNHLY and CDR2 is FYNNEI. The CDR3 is CASSRLAGEMGTQYF. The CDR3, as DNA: TGTGCCAGCAGCCGACTAGCGGGGGAGATGGGGACCCAGTACTTC.

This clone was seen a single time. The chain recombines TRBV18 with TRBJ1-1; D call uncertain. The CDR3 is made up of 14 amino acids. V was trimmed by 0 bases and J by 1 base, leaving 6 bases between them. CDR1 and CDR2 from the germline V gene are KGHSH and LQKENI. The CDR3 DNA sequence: TGTGCCAGCTCACCACCGCCAGGGAACACTGAAGCTTTCTTT. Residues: CASSPPPGNTEAFF.

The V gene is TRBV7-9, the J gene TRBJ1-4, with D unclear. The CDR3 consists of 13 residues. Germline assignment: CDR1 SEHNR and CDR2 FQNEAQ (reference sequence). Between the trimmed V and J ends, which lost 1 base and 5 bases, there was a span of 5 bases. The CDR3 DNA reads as TGTGCCAGCAGCTTAGGGCGGAATGAAAAACTGTTTTTT. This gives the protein CASSLGRNEKLFF.

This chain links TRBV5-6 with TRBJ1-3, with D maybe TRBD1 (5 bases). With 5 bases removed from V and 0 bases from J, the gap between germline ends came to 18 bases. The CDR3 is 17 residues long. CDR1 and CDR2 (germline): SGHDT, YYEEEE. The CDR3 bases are TGTGCCAGCAGTTACTTAGGGGTTCCTAGCTCTGGAAACACCATATATTTT. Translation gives CASSYLGVPSSGNTIYF.

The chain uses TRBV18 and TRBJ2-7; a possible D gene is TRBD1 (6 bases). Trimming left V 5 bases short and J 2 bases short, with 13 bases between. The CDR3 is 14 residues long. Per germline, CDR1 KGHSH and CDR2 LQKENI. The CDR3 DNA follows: TGTGCCAGCTCATCCGGGACACTTCCCTACGAGCAGTACTTC. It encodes CASSSGTLPYEQYF.

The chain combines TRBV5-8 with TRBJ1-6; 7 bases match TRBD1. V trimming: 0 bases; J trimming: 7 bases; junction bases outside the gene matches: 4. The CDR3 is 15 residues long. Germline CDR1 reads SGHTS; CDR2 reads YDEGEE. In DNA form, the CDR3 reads TGTGCCAGCAGCTTGGGACAGGGTGGGAATTCACCCCTCCACTTT. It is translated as CASSLGQGGNSPLHF.

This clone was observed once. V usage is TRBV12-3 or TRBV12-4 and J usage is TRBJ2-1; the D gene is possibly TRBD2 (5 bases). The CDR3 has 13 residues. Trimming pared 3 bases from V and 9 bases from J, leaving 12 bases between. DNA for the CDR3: TGTGCCAGCAGTTTTAGAGGGATCGCTGAGCAGTTCTTC. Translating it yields CASSFRGIAEQFF.

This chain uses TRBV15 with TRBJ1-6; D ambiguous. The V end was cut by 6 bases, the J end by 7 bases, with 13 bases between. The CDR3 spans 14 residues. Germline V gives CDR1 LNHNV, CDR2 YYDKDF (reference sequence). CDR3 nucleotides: TGTGCCACCAGTTCCGGTGAAGAAAATTCACCCCTCCACTTT. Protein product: CATSSGEENSPLHF.

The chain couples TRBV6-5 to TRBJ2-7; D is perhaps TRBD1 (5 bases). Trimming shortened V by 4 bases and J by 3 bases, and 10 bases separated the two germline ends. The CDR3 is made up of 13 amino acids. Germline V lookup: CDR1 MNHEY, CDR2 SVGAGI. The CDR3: CASSSIDSYEQYF. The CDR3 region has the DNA TGTGCCAGCAGTTCCATCGACAGCTACGAGCAGTACTTC.

The CDR3 region is CAWSVIGGTYEQYF. CDR3 bases: TGTGCCTGGAGTGTGATTGGCGGTACCTACGAGCAGTACTTC. The rearrangement links TRBV30 to TRBJ2-7; D unclear. CDR1 is GTSNPN and CDR2 is SVGIG in the germline V gene (reference sequence). Trimming pared 0 bases from V and 2 bases from J, leaving 11 bases between. The CDR3 is 14 amino acids. The full variable domain, in which reference TRBV30 and TRBJ2-7 provide the parts outside the CDR3, is SQTIHQWPATLVQPVGSPLSLECTVEGTSNPNLYWYRQAAGRGLQLLFYSVGIGQISSEVPQNLSASRPQDRQFILSSKKLLLSDSGFYLCAWSVIGGTYEQYFGPGTRLTVT.

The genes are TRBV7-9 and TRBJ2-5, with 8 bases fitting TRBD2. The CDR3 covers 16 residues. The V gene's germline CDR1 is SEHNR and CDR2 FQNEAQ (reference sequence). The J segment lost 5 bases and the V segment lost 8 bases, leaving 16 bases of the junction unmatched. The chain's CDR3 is CASLAGGQGTRETQYF. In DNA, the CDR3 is TGTGCCAGCCTGGCTGGAGGGCAGGGGACTAGGGAGACCCAGTACTTC.

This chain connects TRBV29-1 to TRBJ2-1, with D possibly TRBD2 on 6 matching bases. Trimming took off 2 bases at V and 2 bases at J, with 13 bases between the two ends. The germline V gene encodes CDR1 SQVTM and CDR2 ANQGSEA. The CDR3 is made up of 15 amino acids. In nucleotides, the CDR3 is TGCAGCGTTGAACCCGGGACTGACACCTACAATGAGCAGTTCTTC. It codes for CSVEPGTDTYNEQFF.

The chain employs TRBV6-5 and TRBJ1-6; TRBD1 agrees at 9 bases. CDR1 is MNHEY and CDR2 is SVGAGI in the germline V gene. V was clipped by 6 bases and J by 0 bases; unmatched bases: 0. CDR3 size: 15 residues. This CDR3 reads CASRTGGSYNSPLHF. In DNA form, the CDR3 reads TGTGCCAGCAGGACAGGGGGCTCCTATAATTCACCCCTCCACTTT.

This CDR3 reads CASSLDASSYNEQFF. CDR3 nucleotides: TGTGCCAGCAGCTTGGACGCGAGCTCCTACAATGAGCAGTTCTTC. This chain links TRBV5-4 with TRBJ2-1; no clear D. The CDR3 covers 15 residues. Germline values: CDR1 SGHNT, CDR2 YYREEE (reference sequence). The V end lost 0 bases, the J end lost 0 bases, and 7 bases lay between the germline ends.

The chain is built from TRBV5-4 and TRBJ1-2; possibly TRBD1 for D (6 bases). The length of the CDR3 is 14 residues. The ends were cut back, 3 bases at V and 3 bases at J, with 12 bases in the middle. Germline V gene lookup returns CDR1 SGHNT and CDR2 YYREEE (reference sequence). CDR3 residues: CASSWTALDYGYTF. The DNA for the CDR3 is TGTGCCAGCAGCTGGACAGCCCTTGACTATGGCTACACCTTC.

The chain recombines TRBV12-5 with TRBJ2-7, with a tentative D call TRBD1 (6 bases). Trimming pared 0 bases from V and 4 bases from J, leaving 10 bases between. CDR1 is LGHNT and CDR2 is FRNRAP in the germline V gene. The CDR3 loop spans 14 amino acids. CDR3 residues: CASGLVGQIYEQYF. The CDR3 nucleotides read TGTGCTAGTGGTTTGGTTGGACAGATTTACGAGCAGTACTTC.

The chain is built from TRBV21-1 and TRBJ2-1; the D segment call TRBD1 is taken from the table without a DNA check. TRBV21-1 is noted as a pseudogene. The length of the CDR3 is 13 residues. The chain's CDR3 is CASSKGLTEEQFF. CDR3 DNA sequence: TGTGCCAGCAGCAAGGGGCTGACAGAGGAGCAGTTCTTC.

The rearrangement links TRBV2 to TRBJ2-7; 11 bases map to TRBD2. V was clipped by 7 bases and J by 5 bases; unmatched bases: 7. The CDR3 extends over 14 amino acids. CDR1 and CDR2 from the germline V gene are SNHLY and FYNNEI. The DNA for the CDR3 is TGTGCCAGCACCGAGGGACTAGCGGTACACGAGCAGTACTTC. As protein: CASTEGLAVHEQYF.

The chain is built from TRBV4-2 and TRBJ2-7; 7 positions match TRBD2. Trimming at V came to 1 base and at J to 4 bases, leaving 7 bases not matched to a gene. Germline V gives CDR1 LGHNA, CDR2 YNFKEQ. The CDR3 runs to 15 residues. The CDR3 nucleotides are TGTGCCAGCAGCCAAGGAGCGGGAAACCCTTACGAGCAGTACTTC. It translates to CASSQGAGNPYEQYF.